Listed below are T cell receptor beta chains from one sample, sequenced in a study of CD8+ T cells in alopecia areata. The protocol was immunoSEQ multiplex PCR, while the TCRdb copy is restricted to in-frame clones and leaves out a portion. The sample has 110,000 to 150,000 clones, 51% seen once. The starting material was CD4+ T cells sorted from blood, obtained at week 0. Source of these receptors: a human donor with alopecia areata. CDR3s include the opening cysteine and the closing phenylalanine or tryptophan. A D gene is named only where the DNA matches it firmly. Where a row states a size, it is once, few, many or the class of an expanded clone; other rows omit it.

13	NA	NA	TRBJ2-1	TRBV28	TGTGCCAGCCAAGGATTACTTGGGAATGAGCAGTTCTTC	CASQGLLGNEQFF
15	NA	medium-sized	TRBJ2-1	TRBV5-1	TGCGCCAGCAGCATAGGACAGCCACCCTACAATGAGCAGTTCTTC	CASSIGQPPYNEQFF
16	TRBD1	few	TRBJ2-5	TRBV9	TGTGCCAGCAGCTTAAGAACCGGGACAGGTCAAGAGACCCAGTACTTC	CASSLRTGTGQETQYF
17	TRBD2	few	TRBJ2-3	TRBV11-2	TGTGCCAGCAGCTTAGGTCTCACTAGCGTATTCACAGATACGCAGTATTTT	CASSLGLTSVFTDTQYF
15	NA	few	TRBJ1-1	TRBV4-2	TGTGCCAGCAGCCAAGCTGGGAGTGAGAACACTGAAGCTTTCTTT	CASSQAGSENTEAFF
14	TRBD2	NA	TRBJ2-5	TRBV30	TGTGCCTGGGCAGCGGGAGGCCGAGGGGAGACCCAGTACTTC	CAWAAGGRGETQYF
16	NA	few	TRBJ2-7	TRBV27	TGTGCCAGCAGCAGGGGACTAACCCTAAGCTCCTACGAGCAGTACTTC	CASSRGLTLSSYEQYF
13	NA	NA	TRBJ1-1	TRBV30	TGTGCCTGGAGTGAGGGGGATGGCACTGAAGCTTTCTTT	CAWSEGDGTEAFF
15	NA	once	TRBJ2-1	TRBV27	TGTGCCAGCGGGTCTCAAGACAGCCCCTACAATGAGCAGTTCTTC	CASGSQDSPYNEQFF
19	NA	NA	TRBJ2-1	TRBV4-1	TGCGCCAGCAGCCAAGGTACCGGGACTGGCAGAAGCTCCTACAATGAGCAGTTCTTC	CASSQGTGTGRSSYNEQFF
13	TRBD1	few	TRBJ2-5	TRBV7-2	TGTGCCAGCAGCCGCGACAGGGTTGAGACCCAGTACTTC	CASSRDRVETQYF
12	NA	few	TRBJ1-1	TRBV15	TGTGCCACCAGCAAAGACAGTGAGTTGGCTTTCTTT	CATSKDSELAFF
15	NA	NA	TRBJ2-1	TRBV5-1	TGCGCCAGCAGCGACAGTGAGAGATCCTACAATGAGCAGTTCTTC	CASSDSERSYNEQFF
14	NA	NA	TRBJ2-1	TRBV29-1	TGCAGCGTTGCCTCGCGGTTCGGTGGCAATGAGCAGTTCTTC	CSVASRFGGNEQFF
16	NA	few	TRBJ2-5	TRBV7-2	TGTGCCAGCAGCTTAGCGAATAGGGACTTACAAGAGACCCAGTACTTC	CASSLANRDLQETQYF
16	NA	NA	TRBJ2-6	TRBV6-5	TGTGCCAGCAGTTATGGGGTGCTTTCTGGGGCCAACGTCCTGACTTTC	CASSYGVLSGANVLTF
14	TRBD2	NA	TRBJ2-5	TRBV6-1	TGTGCCAGCAGGCAGGGAGCGGGAGGACAGACCCAGTACTTC	CASRQGAGGQTQYF
14	NA	few	TRBJ2-1	TRBV7-2	TGTGCCAGCAGCCCGCGGGGTCTCCGCGATGAGCAGTTCTTC	CASSPRGLRDEQFF
14	NA	NA	TRBJ2-3	TRBV9	TGTGCCAGCAGCGGGCAGGTAGCGACAGATACGCAGTATTTT	CASSGQVATDTQYF
15	TRBD2	NA	TRBJ2-5	TRBV2	TGTGCCAGCAGCCGCCCCTCTAGCGGGAAGCAGACCCAGTACTTC	CASSRPSSGKQTQYF
12	TRBD1	NA	TRBJ1-4	TRBV29-1	TGCAGCGTAGGGGGCAAGGGAGAAAAACTGTTTTTT	CSVGGKGEKLFF
15	TRBD1	few	TRBJ2-3	TRBV30	TGTGCCTGGAGTTTGAAACAGGGGAACACAGATACGCAGTATTTT	CAWSLKQGNTDTQYF
17	NA	once	TRBJ2-6	TRBV7-2	TGTGCCAGCAGCCCCCGGTACATACAACACGGGGCCAACGTCCTGACTTTC	CASSPRYIQHGANVLTF
12	NA	NA	TRBJ2-1	TRBV15	TGTGCCACCCAAGGTCGGATAGGTGAGCAGTTCTTC	CATQGRIGEQFF
13	NA	NA	TRBJ1-3	TRBV30	TGTGCCTGGAGTGAGGGATCTGGAAACACCATATATTTT	CAWSEGSGNTIYF
14	NA	NA	TRBJ2-4	TRBV19	TGTGCCAGTAGTATCCAGGGGGCCAAAAACATTCAGTACTTC	CASSIQGAKNIQYF
17	NA	NA	TRBJ2-4	TRBV7-8	TGTGCCAGCAGCTTAGGTTTTTCGCAGAATCTGGAACACATTCAGTACTTC	CASSLGFSQNLEHIQYF
11	NA	NA	TRBJ2-3	TRBV11-2	TGTGCCAGCAGCCCCACTGATACGCAGTATTTT	CASSPTDTQYF
16	TRBD2	NA	TRBJ2-5	TRBV30	TGTGCCTGGAGTAGAGGACTAGCGGGAGGGCTGGAGACCCAGTACTTC	CAWSRGLAGGLETQYF
13	NA	NA	TRBJ1-5	TRBV6-6	TGTGCCAGCAGTCCTCAGGCGAGTCAGCCCCAGCATTTT	CASSPQASQPQHF
12	TRBD2	NA	TRBJ2-7	TRBV29-1	TGCAGCGTTGAAAAAGCGGGAGACGAGCAGTACTTC	CSVEKAGDEQYF
15	NA	NA	TRBJ1-2	TRBV18	TGTGCCAGCTCACCGGAACGGTCAGCAAACTATGGCTACACCTTC	CASSPERSANYGYTF
13	NA	NA	TRBJ2-7	TRBV19	TGTGCCAGTAGTAGAGATGTGAGGTACGAGCAGTACTTC	CASSRDVRYEQYF
15	NA	NA	TRBJ1-2	TRBV27	TGTGCCAGCAGCTCCCCGGGATCGGCCTTTGGAGGCTACACCTTC	CASSSPGSAFGGYTF
13	TRBD1	once	TRBJ1-2	TRBV5-4	TGTGCCAGCAGCCGCACAGGGGGGGACGGCTACACCTTC	CASSRTGGDGYTF
14	NA	NA	TRBJ2-5	TRBV29-1	TGCAGCGTTGTGATCGGGGGGCACGGAGAGACCCAGTACTTC	CSVVIGGHGETQYF
14	NA	NA	TRBJ1-4	TRBV4-3	TGCGCCAGCAGCCCCGCCTTCACTAATGAAAAACTGTTTTTT	CASSPAFTNEKLFF
13	NA	NA	TRBJ2-2	TRBV5-5	TGTGCCAGCAGCCCCTTTAGCAACGGGGAGCTGTTTTTT	CASSPFSNGELFF
15	TRBD2	NA	TRBJ2-5	TRBV29-1	TGCAGCGCCGGAATTGCTAGCGGGGGAACAGAGGTCCAGTACTTC	CSAGIASGGTEVQYF